Listed here are 9 T cell receptor beta chains from one sample, sequenced in a study of regulatory T cells in long-lasting Graves disease. Building of the TCR beta libraries involved iRepertoire HTBI primers and Arm-PCR of CDR3 regions. TCRdb called the multiplex PCR reads again in MiXCR, with one record for every CDR3 protein. Altogether approximately 350,000 distinct CDR3 sequences are present, about 10% being singletons, with the ten largest covering 15% to 20%. The time point: newly diagnosed GD, antithyroid drugs for less than 3 months. Construction of the TCR library relied on RNA isolated from PBMCs. Another study also made use of these data, one on T cells in Graves' hyperthyroidism and ophthalmopathy.

Sequences were derived from peripheral blood mononuclear cells (PBMCs), sampled at new diagnosis, from a patient treated with antithyroid drugs. All receptors derive from a woman in her late teens or twenties with Graves disease.

The rearrangement links TRBV20-1 to TRBJ2-2, with 10 bases lining up with TRBD1. This CDR3 is 16 amino acids long. Germline V gene sequence: CDR1 DFQATT, CDR2 SNEGSKA (reference sequence). The V segment lost 3 bases and the J segment 6 bases; nucleotides outside the gene matches: 10. CDR3 sequence (DNA): TGCAGTGCTAGTATATGGGACAGGGGATCGGCCGGGGAGCTGTTTTTT. As protein: CSASIWDRGSAGELFF.

About this clonotype itself: This likely stems from a read error, as it lies one base from a far larger clone. In DNA, the CDR3 is TGTGCCAGCAGCCTCGGGATGGCCGGAGCTTTCTTT. As protein: CASSLGMAGAFF. V is TRBV7-3 and J is TRBJ1-1, with D hard to call. The germline V and J ends were trimmed by 5 bases and 10 bases, with 14 bases remaining between them. CDR1 and CDR2 from the germline V gene are SGHTA and FQGTGA. The CDR3 covers 12 residues.

This clonotype was seen at least ten times. This CDR3 is CASSTRMTDSYEQYF. Here the CDR3 DNA reads TGTGCCAGCAGCACTCGAATGACAGACTCCTACGAGCAGTACTTC. The chain carries TRBV9 and TRBJ2-7; the D gene is possibly TRBD1 (5 bases). Trimming shortened V by 4 bases and J by 0 bases, and 14 bases separated the two germline ends. CDR1 is SGDLS and CDR2 is YYNGEE in the germline V gene. CDR3 size: 15 residues.

The rearrangement joins TRBV13 to TRBJ1-4; D is ambiguous. Deletions cut 8 bases from V and 8 bases from J, with 15 bases between. This CDR3 region has 13 residues. Germline V lookup: CDR1 PRHDT, CDR2 FYEKMQ (reference sequence). The CDR3 is CASREGVMEKLFF. The CDR3, as DNA: TGTGCCAGCCGCGAGGGTGTAATGGAAAAACTGTTTTTT. Variable domain in full (rest from reference TRBV13 and TRBJ1-4): AAGVIQSPRHLIKEKRETATLKCYPIPRHDTVYWYQQGPGQDPQFLISFYEKMQSDKGSIPDRFSAQQFSDYHSELNMSSLELGDSALYFCASREGVMEKLFFGSGTQLSVL.

This clonotype occurred a few times. The V gene is TRBV9, the J gene TRBJ2-3; no definite D call. CDR3 length equals 16 residues. Trimming took 4 bases from V and 3 from J, leaving 18 bases between them. CDR1 is SGDLS and CDR2 is YYNGEE in the germline V gene. The CDR3, as DNA: TGTGCCAGCAGCCTGCGTCTCAGCCACAATACAGATACGCAGTATTTT. It is translated as CASSLRLSHNTDTQYF.

This clonotype was seen repeatedly, ten times or more. The chain combines TRBV6-1 with TRBJ2-7; weak D call: TRBD1 (5 bases). CDR3 size: 12 residues. The germline V gene has CDR1 MNHNS and CDR2 SASEGT. Trimming pared 7 bases from V and 3 bases from J, leaving 10 bases between. The CDR3 sequence: CASKGQGYEQYV. CDR3 coding DNA: TGTGCCAGCAAGGGGCAGGGCTACGAGCAGTACGTC.

This clonotype was detected ten times or more. The chain joins TRBV4-1 to TRBJ2-2; D not resolved. Deletions cut 2 bases from V and 11 bases from J, with 18 bases between. The CDR3 has 15 amino acids. CDR1 MGHRA and CDR2 YSYEKL come from the germline V gene. The CDR3 is CASSQRHPSVFELFF. Here the CDR3 DNA reads TGCGCCAGCAGCCAAAGGCATCCCTCAGTTTTCGAGCTGTTTTTT.

This clonotype was detected many times. The rearrangement links TRBV7-8 to TRBJ2-3; 14 bases are shared with TRBD2. The V gene end was trimmed by 5 bases and the J gene end by 2 bases; junction bases not matched to a gene: 15. The CDR3 contains 20 residues. Looked up from germline, CDR1 is SGHVS and CDR2 is FQNEAQ. The CDR3 loop is CASSTPDPGTSGRVTDTQYF. CDR3 coding DNA: TGTGCCAGCAGCACACCCGATCCCGGGACTAGCGGGAGAGTCACAGATACGCAGTATTTT. The full variable domain, rest sourced from reference TRBV7-8 and TRBJ2-3, is GAGVSQSPRYKVAKRGQDVALRCDPISGHVSLFWYQQALGQGPEFLTYFQNEAQLDKSGLPSDRFFAERPEGSVSTLKIQRTQQEDSAVYLCASSTPDPGTSGRVTDTQYFGPGTRLTVL.

This clonotype was seen at least ten times. V gene TRBV29-1 combines with J gene TRBJ2-1, with 10 bases aligning to TRBD2. Germline CDR1 is SQVTM and CDR2 is ANQGSEA. The CDR3 has 14 amino acids. With V trimmed by 7 bases and J by 4 bases, 7 bases remained unmatched. The CDR3 protein is CSAKGLAAYNEQFF. CDR3 DNA sequence: TGCAGCGCAAAAGGACTAGCGGCATACAATGAGCAGTTCTTC.